The rows below give T cell receptor beta chains drawn from one sample of a study of T cell responses to AZD1222 COVID-19 vaccine. Libraries were prepared by immunoSEQ multiplex PCR; TCRdb keeps only in-frame clonotypes and omits some of them. The sample gives 130,000 to 150,000 clones, 75% to 95% of which show up once; approximately 3% is in the top ten. This specimen was peripheral blood, taken on day 0 of MenACWY control vaccination. These receptors were taken from an adult in good health. Each CDR3 is given with its conserved first and last residue. The D gene is left open where the match is weak. Clone size is not always given. Where it is, it says once, few, many or a class for expanded clones.

. TRBJ1-5 . TRBV30 CAWSPAKDNQPQHF TGTGCCTGGAGTCCGGCTAAGGACAATCAGCCCCAGCATTTT
. TRBJ1-1 . TRBV20-1 CSARAGAFF TGCAGTGCTAGGGCTGGAGCTTTCTTT
. TRBJ2-1 . TRBV6-5 CASSRYNEQFF TGTGCCAGCAGCCGCTACAATGAGCAGTTCTTC
TRBD1 TRBJ1-1 . TRBV28 CASSVGQEIEAFF TGTGCCAGCAGCGTGGGACAGGAGATTGAAGCTTTCTTT
. TRBJ1-1 . TRBV2 CASSRPIGGSNTEAFF TGTGCCAGCAGTCGACCGATTGGAGGGTCGAACACTGAAGCTTTCTTT
. TRBJ2-1 . TRBV19 CASTGGARLFDEQFF TGTGCCAGTACGGGGGGCGCGAGACTATTCGATGAGCAGTTCTTC
. TRBJ1-5 . TRBV15 CATSRVAQPQHF TGTGCCACCAGCAGAGTCGCCCAGCCCCAGCATTTT
TRBD1 TRBJ2-7 few TRBV5-4 CASSLAGTGSYEQYF TGTGCCAGCAGCTTGGCGGGGACAGGATCCTACGAGCAGTACTTC
. TRBJ1-2 . TRBV12-3/TRBV12-4 CASSSGGNYGYTF TGTGCCAGCAGTTCGGGCGGAAACTATGGCTACACCTTC
. TRBJ1-2 . TRBV4-1 CASSPSQGSNYGYTF TGCGCCAGCAGCCCAAGTCAGGGGTCGAACTATGGCTACACCTTC
. TRBJ1-1 . TRBV30 CAWSDLGNTEAFF TGTGCCTGGTCTGATCTAGGGAACACTGAAGCTTTCTTT
TRBD2 TRBJ2-2 . TRBV5-6 CASSLGLAGTGELFF TGTGCCAGCAGCTTGGGACTAGCGGGAACCGGGGAGCTGTTTTTT
. TRBJ2-7 few TRBV19 CASSIETVPTYEQYF TGTGCCAGTAGTATAGAGACAGTGCCGACCTACGAGCAGTACTTC
TRBD2 TRBJ2-3 . TRBV19 CASSRLAGGEDTQYF TGTGCCAGTAGTCGACTAGCGGGGGGGGAAGATACGCAGTATTTT
TRBD1 TRBJ1-2 . TRBV9 CASSADRGYGYTF TGTGCCAGCAGCGCCGACAGGGGCTATGGCTACACCTTC
TRBD1 TRBJ1-4 . TRBV2 CASTWGTGGEKLFF TGTGCCAGCACCTGGGGGACAGGGGGTGAAAAACTGTTTTTT
. TRBJ2-7 . TRBV2 CASSEEYEQYF TGTGCCAGCAGTGAAGAGTACGAGCAGTACTTC
. TRBJ1-5 few TRBV28 CASSKLGGQHF TGTGCCAGCAGTAAGTTGGGGGGCCAGCATTTT
. TRBJ2-4 . TRBV21-1 CASSKATNVAKNIQYF TGTGCCAGCAGCAAAGCAACAAATGTAGCCAAAAACATTCAGTACTTC
. TRBJ2-3 few TRBV30 CAWSVVGRTDTQYF TGTGCCTGGAGTGTAGTGGGGCGCACAGATACGCAGTATTTT
. TRBJ2-1 . TRBV5-1 CASTIADEQFF TGCGCCAGTACCATAGCCGATGAGCAGTTCTTC
TRBD1 TRBJ1-4 once TRBV10-3 CAISSTGTNEKLFF TGTGCCATCAGTTCGACAGGGACTAATGAAAAACTGTTTTTT
. TRBJ1-1 . TRBV23-1 CPSWMGKPLGNTEAFF TGCCCTTCTTGGATGGGTAAACCTCTCGGGAACACTGAAGCTTTCTTT
. TRBJ1-5 . TRBV19 CASSQDSLTNSNQPQHF TGTGCCAGTAGCCAGGACAGTCTGACTAATAGCAATCAGCCCCAGCATTTT
. TRBJ2-7 . TRBV27 CASSLSPWGYEQYF TGTGCCAGCAGTTTATCACCCTGGGGGTACGAGCAGTACTTC
. TRBJ1-1 . TRBV27 CASDNALGGYSRGSEAFF TGTGCCAGCGACAATGCCCTTGGGGGGTATTCGCGGGGGTCTGAAGCTTTCTTT
. TRBJ1-5 . TRBV15 CATSGLGREGQPQHF TGTGCCACCAGCGGCCTAGGACGGGAGGGTCAGCCCCAGCATTTT
. TRBJ2-5 . TRBV12-5 CASGFEYQETQYF TGTGCTAGTGGTTTTGAATACCAAGAGACCCAGTACTTC
TRBD1 TRBJ1-1 . TRBV5-1 CASSLRDRGEAFF TGCGCCAGCAGCCTTAGGGACAGGGGCGAAGCTTTCTTT
. TRBJ2-2 . TRBV28 CASSYSGRARTGELFF TGTGCCAGCAGCTATAGCGGTCGTGCCCGGACCGGGGAGCTGTTTTTT
TRBD1 TRBJ1-4 . TRBV24-1 CATSDSRGQGTEKLFF TGTGCCACCAGTGATTCTCGTGGACAGGGGACTGAAAAACTGTTTTTT
. TRBJ2-5 . TRBV9 CASSVGPQETQYF TGTGCCAGCAGCGTAGGACCCCAAGAGACCCAGTACTTC
. TRBJ2-7 . TRBV9 CASSVGGLHLDEQYF TGTGCCAGCAGCGTAGGGGGTCTCCACCTGGACGAGCAGTACTTC
. TRBJ2-5 . TRBV29-1 CSVLAIQNQETQYF TGCAGCGTCCTAGCGATACAAAACCAAGAGACCCAGTACTTC
. TRBJ2-5 . TRBV27 CASSLSRDGEETQYF TGTGCCAGCAGTTTATCACGGGACGGAGAAGAGACCCAGTACTTC
. TRBJ1-6 . TRBV7-3 CASAAYYNSPLHF TGTGCCAGCGCAGCATATTATAATTCACCCCTCCACTTT
. TRBJ1-1 . TRBV18 CASSLAGTGMNTEAFF TGTGCCAGCTCACTCGCCGGGACGGGGATGAACACTGAAGCTTTCTTT
TRBD1 TRBJ1-1 . TRBV19 CASSPLGQMTSEAFF TGTGCCAGTAGTCCCTTGGGACAGATGACGTCTGAAGCTTTCTTT
. TRBJ1-2 . TRBV14 CASSQDPTRRGYTF TGTGCCAGCAGCCAAGATCCCACACGTCGGGGCTACACCTTC
. TRBJ2-3 . TRBV28 CASSSFTTLVHTDTQYF TGTGCCAGCAGCTCGTTTACTACACTAGTTCACACAGATACGCAGTATTTT